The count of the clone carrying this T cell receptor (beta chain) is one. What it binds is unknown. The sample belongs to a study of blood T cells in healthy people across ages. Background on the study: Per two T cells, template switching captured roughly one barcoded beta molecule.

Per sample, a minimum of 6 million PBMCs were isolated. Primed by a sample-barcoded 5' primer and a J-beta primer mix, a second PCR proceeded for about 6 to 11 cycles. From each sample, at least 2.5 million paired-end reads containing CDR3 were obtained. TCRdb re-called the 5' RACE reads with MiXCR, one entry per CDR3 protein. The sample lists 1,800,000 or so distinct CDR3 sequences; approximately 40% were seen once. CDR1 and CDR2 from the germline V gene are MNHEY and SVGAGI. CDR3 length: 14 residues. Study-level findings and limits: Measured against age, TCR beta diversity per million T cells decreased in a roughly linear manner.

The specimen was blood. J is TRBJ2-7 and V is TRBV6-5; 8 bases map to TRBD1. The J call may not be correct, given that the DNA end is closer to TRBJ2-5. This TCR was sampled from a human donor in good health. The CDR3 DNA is TGTGCCAGCAAGGGGGACAGGTTTTTGGAGACCCAGTACTTC. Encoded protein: CASKGDRFLETQYF.